The 8 T cell receptor beta chains below all came from one sample that was sequenced in a study of blood T cells in healthy people across ages. Together with a sample-barcoded 5' primer, a J-beta primer mix was included in a second PCR lasting 7 to 11 cycles. TCRdb reprocessed the 5' RACE reads via MiXCR and lists one record per CDR3 protein. The data hold 2 million or so distinct CDR3 sequences, with just under 50% observed a single time. Sequencing was performed on blood. These receptor sequences come from a middle-aged woman in good health.

This clonotype was recorded only once. The chain links TRBV7-2 to TRBJ1-1; a possible D gene is TRBD1 (6 bases). CDR1 is SGHTA, CDR2 FQGNSA, per germline. Trimming cost V 4 bases and J 4 bases, with 13 bases left between them. The CDR3 contains 14 residues. CDR3 sequence reads: CASSSSARGTEAFF. The CDR3 nucleotides are TGTGCCAGCAGCTCTTCGGCCAGGGGCACTGAAGCTTTCTTT.

V is TRBV6-2 or TRBV6-3 and J is TRBJ2-3; D not resolved. With 7 bases removed from V and 0 bases from J, the gap between germline ends came to 8 bases. CDR3 length: 13 residues. In germline, CDR1 is MNHEY, CDR2 SVGEGT. CDR3 DNA sequence: TGTGCCAGCACTAGGCCTAGCACAGATACGCAGTATTTT. Its translation is CASTRPSTDTQYF.

This rearrangement joins TRBV15 to TRBJ1-2; D might be TRBD1 (5 bases). The CDR3 loop spans 13 amino acids. The germline CDR1 and CDR2 sequences are LNHNV and YYDKDF (reference sequence). The V end was cut by 5 bases, the J end by 4 bases, with 11 bases between. CDR3 nucleotides: TGTGCCACCAGCCCTCGGGACCTCTATGGCTACACCTTC. Translating gives CATSPRDLYGYTF.

This clonotype was counted a few times. The chain links TRBV7-2 to TRBJ2-7; 7 bases are a match to TRBD1. With V trimmed by 4 bases and J by 6 bases, 9 bases remained unmatched. The germline CDR1 and CDR2 sequences are SGHTA and FQGNSA. This CDR3 comprises 14 residues. CDR3 region: CASSSSTGKGEQYF. The DNA of the CDR3 is TGTGCCAGCAGCTCGTCGACAGGGAAGGGCGAGCAGTACTTC.

This clonotype has more than one count but fewer than ten. The rearrangement uses TRBV10-1 and TRBJ2-3, with a tentative D call TRBD2 (6 bases). V lost 2 bases to trimming and J lost 4 bases, with 10 bases between them. The CDR3 extends over 14 amino acids. Germline CDR1 reads WNHNN; CDR2 reads SYGVQD (reference sequence). The CDR3 bases are TGCGCCAGCAGTGAGAAGCGGGTCGCAGATACGCAGTATTTT. Its translation: CASSEKRVADTQYF.

Here the CDR3 reads CATSESGTGSYGYTF. The CDR3 DNA is TGTGCCACCAGTGAGTCCGGGACAGGGAGCTATGGCTACACCTTC. The chain is built from TRBV24-1 and TRBJ1-2, with TRBD1 matching 9 bases. The CDR3 has 15 residues. V shed 4 bases and J 4 bases; nucleotides not matched to a gene: 6. Germline CDR1 KGHDR, CDR2 SFDVKD.

The CDR3 region has the DNA TGTGCCAGCAGCTCGTCCGGGACAGCCGCCAAAAACATTCAGTACTTC. Its translation is CASSSSGTAAKNIQYF. The chain links TRBV7-9 to TRBJ2-4, with 7 positions matching TRBD1. CDR3 length: 16 residues. Germline V CDR1 and CDR2: SEHNR, FQNEAQ (reference sequence). Losses at the gene ends were 4 bases for V and 1 base for J; bases not matched to a gene: 7.

This clonotype has just a few counts. V and J are TRBV12-3 or TRBV12-4 and TRBJ2-1, with a weak D call TRBD2 (6 bases). This CDR3 is built from 13 residues. The V end lost 7 bases, the J end lost 9 bases, and 16 bases lay between the germline ends. The CDR3 bases are TGTGCCAGCACCCCAGAGGCGGGGACTGAGCAGTTCTTC. This translates into CASTPEAGTEQFF.